The 4 T cell receptor beta chains given below trace back to one sample, sequenced in a study of cytomegalovirus exposure and HLA in healthy donors. Vbeta (60) and Jbeta (13) primers were used in the PCR. Produced via immunoSEQ multiplex PCR; TCRdb's table is partial and in-frame only. Counted here are more than 250,000 clones, over 85% occurring once; the ten biggest clones make up 2% to 3%. Source material: PBMCs. The source is a young woman in good health and CMV-seronegative.

The chain joins TRBV27 to TRBJ2-1; TRBD2 is a possible D gene (5 bases). Germline V gene lookup returns CDR1 MNHEY and CDR2 SMNVEV (reference sequence). The CDR3 has 19 residues. Trimming removed 1 base at V and 1 base at J, with 20 bases between. CDR3: CASSLYPFSIAPSYNEQFF. In DNA form, the CDR3 reads TGTGCCAGCAGTTTATACCCCTTCTCCATAGCGCCATCCTACAATGAGCAGTTCTTC.

The chain is built from TRBV5-6 and TRBJ2-1, with TRBD1 as a possible D gene (5 bases). Germline CDR1 SGHDT, CDR2 YYEEEE. The CDR3 length is 11 residues. Trimming removed 0 bases at V and 13 bases at J, with 8 bases between. CDR3 in DNA: TGTGCCAGCAGCTTGGTGGGGCCCCAGTTCTTC. Protein sequence: CASSLVGPQFF.

The chain recombines TRBV7-2 with TRBJ1-3; 7 nucleotides align to TRBD1. The CDR3 runs 14 residues. Germline V lookup: CDR1 SGHTA, CDR2 FQGNSA. The V segment lost 6 bases and the J segment 3 bases; nucleotides outside the gene matches: 5. The CDR3 coding sequence is TGTGCCAGCAGTTCTACAGGGGTTGGAAACACCATATATTTT. Its protein is CASSSTGVGNTIYF.

J is TRBJ2-7 and V is TRBV7-8; D may be TRBD2 (6 bases). From germline, CDR1 is SGHVS and CDR2 FQNEAQ. The CDR3 totals 17 residues. The V gene lost 0 bases and the J gene lost 0 bases, with 15 bases spanning the gap. CDR3 nucleotide sequence: TGTGCCAGCAGCTTAGCGGAGGGACCGGCCCCCTCCTACGAGCAGTACTTC. It translates to CASSLAEGPAPSYEQYF.